In its sample, the clone carrying this TCR beta chain was seen a few times. Antigen: not known. The sample originates from a study of early T cells in non-severe SARS-CoV-2 infection. The overall study: Bulk RNA isolated from unsorted whole blood underwent sequencing; chains were not paired. General study points: Reliance on VDJdb matching favored anti-spike CD8 responses; private and CD4 specificities were missed.

Trimming left V 3 bases short and J 0 bases short, with 8 bases between. The germline V gene has CDR1 SGHTA and CDR2 FQGNSA. The CDR3 has 14 residues. Unique molecular identifier tags were affixed to discrete cDNA molecules. TCRdb reprocessed the 5' RACE reads with MiXCR, giving one entry per CDR3 protein. The data contain tens of thousands of distinct CDR3 sequences, about 10% of them singletons. The chain combines TRBV7-2 with TRBJ1-2; D not certain. The clonotype originates from an adult who was a healthcare worker with PCR-confirmed SARS-CoV-2 infection or an uninfected control (not recorded which). Sequences were derived from whole blood, sampled at baseline. The CDR3 DNA reads as TGTGCCAGCAGCTTCCAGAATTCTAACTATGGCTACACCTTC. Translation: CASSFQNSNYGYTF.